The 20 T cell receptor beta chains below were found in one sample sequenced in a study of T cell responses to AZD1222 COVID-19 vaccine. Profiled with immunoSEQ multiplex PCR; TCRdb holds only in-frame clones, not every one. The sample has about 120,000 clones, approximately 90% seen once. Sample: peripheral blood, taken 28 days after the second AZD1222 dose. The receptor set was obtained from an adult who received the AZD1222 COVID-19 vaccine.

The chain has TRBV7-2 and TRBJ2-5; D may be TRBD1 (6 bases). The V gene lost 5 bases and the J gene lost 5 bases, with 15 bases spanning the gap. From germline, CDR1 is SGHTA and CDR2 FQGNSA. The CDR3 totals 14 residues. The CDR3 region is CASSPRQAGETQYF. DNA of the CDR3: TGTGCCAGCAGCCCGCGACAGGCAGGGGAGACCCAGTACTTC.

The chain joins TRBV6-2 or TRBV6-3 to TRBJ1-1, with no clear D. The germline V gene has CDR1 MNHEY and CDR2 SVGEGT. Trimming stripped 6 bases from V and 6 bases from J, with 20 bases between. This CDR3 comprises 15 residues. In nucleotides, the CDR3 is TGTGCCAGCAGCTGGGCCGTACGGAGTTGGGCTGAAGCTTTCTTT. Amino acid sequence: CASSWAVRSWAEAFF.

The chain has TRBV7-3 and TRBJ1-4, with D tentatively TRBD1 (5 bases). Trimming cost V 7 bases and J 8 bases, with 17 bases left between them. The CDR3 has 14 amino acids. CDR1 is SGHTA, CDR2 FQGTGA, per germline. DNA of the CDR3: TGTGCCAGCACTACTGAAGGGGCGCGAGAAAAACTGTTTTTT. As protein: CASTTEGAREKLFF.

This clone occurred once. This chain links TRBV9 with TRBJ2-2; a possible D gene is TRBD1 (5 bases). Germline CDR1 is SGDLS and CDR2 is YYNGEE. The CDR3 consists of 15 residues. The V end lost 3 bases, the J end lost 7 bases, and 16 bases lay between the germline ends. The CDR3 DNA is TGTGCCAGCAGCGCAGCAGGGTATGGGGACGGGGAGCTGTTTTTT. Translation gives CASSAAGYGDGELFF.

This clone was observed a single time. This rearrangement joins TRBV30 to TRBJ2-7; D call uncertain. The CDR3 consists of 13 residues. Germline V gene lookup returns CDR1 GTSNPN and CDR2 SVGIG (reference sequence). Trimming took 0 bases from V and 5 from J, leaving 11 bases between them. CDR3 nucleotides: TGTGCCTGGAGTGTGAGGCGCGCCCACGAGCAGTACTTC. It yields the protein CAWSVRRAHEQYF.

This rearrangement joins TRBV4-2 to TRBJ1-3; D is ambiguous. Germline V CDR1 and CDR2: LGHNA, YNFKEQ. Trimming removed 1 base at V and 9 bases at J, with 13 bases between. This CDR3 contains 14 residues. The CDR3 is CASSQARDVGTIYF. CDR3 nucleotide sequence: TGTGCCAGCAGCCAAGCAAGGGATGTCGGCACCATATATTTT.

This clone was counted only a few times. The rearrangement links TRBV29-1 to TRBJ2-1; D gene ambiguous. There are 14 residues in the CDR3. Germline CDR1 and CDR2: SQVTM and ANQGSEA. V was trimmed by 6 bases and J by 3 bases, leaving 15 bases between them. This CDR3 reads CSVPFKPDYNEQFF. The DNA for the CDR3 is TGCAGCGTCCCATTTAAACCCGACTACAATGAGCAGTTCTTC.

The V gene is TRBV10-2, the J gene TRBJ1-1, with D possibly being TRBD1 (6 bases). The germline V gene has CDR1 WSHSY and CDR2 SAAADI. CDR3 length: 15 amino acids. The germline V and J ends were trimmed by 3 bases and 0 bases, with 11 bases remaining between them. CDR3: CASSDPPGVNTEAFF. The DNA of the CDR3 is TGCGCCAGCAGTGACCCCCCAGGGGTGAACACTGAAGCTTTCTTT.

J is TRBJ1-1 and V is TRBV10-3; unclear D gene. Germline V lookup: CDR1 ENHRY, CDR2 SYGVKD. V was clipped by 0 bases and J by 2 bases, with 7 bases between them. This CDR3 is 14 amino acids long. The CDR3 sequence is CAISESPVNTEAFF. The CDR3 DNA follows: TGTGCCATCAGTGAGTCGCCAGTTAACACTGAAGCTTTCTTT.

The chain joins TRBV18 to TRBJ1-1; no definite D call. The V and J ends lost 1 base and 8 bases respectively, with 8 bases between them. The CDR3 consists of 12 residues. CDR1 and CDR2 (germline): KGHSH, LQKENI. CDR3 amino acids: CASSPREGEAFF. The CDR3 DNA sequence: TGTGCCAGCTCACCACGAGAAGGGGAAGCTTTCTTT.

This chain connects TRBV19 to TRBJ1-2; tentatively, D is TRBD1 (6 bases). The germline CDR1 and CDR2 sequences are LNHDA and SQIVND (reference sequence). CDR3 length: 17 amino acids. Trimming left V 0 bases short and J 1 base short, with 15 bases between. CDR3 protein: CASSIDLQTGLNYGYTF. As DNA, the CDR3 is TGTGCCAGTAGTATAGACCTCCAGACAGGCCTTAACTATGGCTACACCTTC.

In its sample, this clone was seen a few times. V usage is TRBV9 and J usage is TRBJ2-7, with D uncertain. The CDR3 length is 11 residues. V lost 3 bases and J 4 bases, leaving 5 bases between the germline ends. Germline V lookup: CDR1 SGDLS, CDR2 YYNGEE. This CDR3 is CASSEGYEQYF. CDR3 coding DNA: TGTGCCAGCAGCGAAGGATACGAGCAGTACTTC.

V is TRBV6-2 or TRBV6-3 and J is TRBJ2-1; TRBD2 matches at 12 bases. The CDR3 covers 15 residues. Germline V lookup: CDR1 MNHEY, CDR2 SVGEGT. J lost 9 bases, V lost 6 bases, and 9 bases had no gene match. In DNA form, the CDR3 reads TGTGCCAGCAGCAACCTAGCGGGGGGGCTGGGTGAGCAGTTCTTC. It encodes CASSNLAGGLGEQFF.

This clone occurred once. J is TRBJ1-4 and V is TRBV3-1 (or the pseudogene TRBV3-2); D gene uncertain. Germline V gives CDR1 LGHDT, CDR2 YNNKEL (reference sequence). The CDR3 has 12 residues. V lost 8 bases to trimming and J lost 2 bases, with 6 bases between them. The CDR3 DNA sequence: TGTGCCAGCGGACGGACTAATGAAAAACTGTTTTTT. Amino acid sequence: CASGRTNEKLFF.

This rearrangement joins TRBV19 to TRBJ2-3, with D hard to call. Germline values: CDR1 LNHDA, CDR2 SQIVND (reference sequence). The V end was cut by 3 bases, the J end by 6 bases, with 13 bases between. The CDR3 runs 14 residues. CDR3 amino acids: CASSMGEVIDTQYF. CDR3 bases: TGTGCCAGTAGTATGGGTGAAGTCATTGATACGCAGTATTTT.

The rearrangement joins TRBV9 to TRBJ1-3, with D possibly TRBD1 on 5 matching bases. This CDR3 is built from 13 residues. V dropped 0 bases and J dropped 7 bases, with 8 bases sitting between them. CDR1 SGDLS and CDR2 YYNGEE come from the germline V gene. The CDR3 sequence is CASSVDEGNTIYF. As DNA, the CDR3 is TGTGCCAGCAGCGTAGATGAGGGGAACACCATATATTTT.

V usage is TRBV29-1 and J usage is TRBJ2-7, with D unclear. Germline lookup yields CDR1 SQVTM and CDR2 ANQGSEA. This CDR3 has 12 amino acids. V was trimmed by 6 bases and J by 2 bases, leaving 11 bases between them. The CDR3 loop is CSVLLTTYEQYF. The CDR3 nucleotides read TGCAGCGTCCTCCTGACAACCTACGAGCAGTACTTC.

The chain joins TRBV19 to TRBJ1-1; 8 bases agree with TRBD1. Unmatched junction bases numbered 8, after V lost 3 bases and J lost 2 bases. Per the germline V gene, CDR1 is LNHDA and CDR2 is SQIVND (reference sequence). The CDR3 covers 16 residues. The CDR3 sequence is CASSIGQGAGNTEAFF. In nucleotides, the CDR3 is TGTGCCAGTAGTATTGGGCAGGGGGCGGGTAACACTGAAGCTTTCTTT. The whole variable domain, remainder taken from reference TRBV19 and TRBJ1-1, is DGGITQSPKYLFRKEGQNVTLSCEQNLNHDAMYWYRQDPGQGLRLIYYSQIVNDFQKGDIAEGYSVSREKKESFPLTVTSAQKNPTAFYLCASSIGQGAGNTEAFFGQGTRLTVV.

This chain joins TRBV7-9 and TRBJ1-5, with a possible D match to TRBD1 (5 bases). CDR1 is SEHNR, CDR2 FQNEAQ, per germline (reference sequence). V was cut by 2 bases and J by 5 bases, with 7 bases left in between. This CDR3 is built from 13 residues. CDR3 DNA sequence: TGTGCCAGCAGCTTATGGGACTATCAGCCCCAGCATTTT. Its protein product is CASSLWDYQPQHF.

This CDR3 reads CASSEWGGSTDTQYF. The CDR3 bases are TGTGCCAGCAGTGAATGGGGGGGGAGCACAGATACGCAGTATTTT. The J gene is TRBJ2-3, the V gene TRBV25-1, with 7 positions matching TRBD2. V gave up 1 base and J gave up 0 bases; unmatched junction bases: 1. CDR1 and CDR2 from the germline V gene are MGHDK and SYGVNS. This CDR3 has 15 residues.